What follows describes a single TCR beta chain. This specimen belongs to a study of blood T cell repertoires in COVID-19. The CDR3 length is 13 residues. Germline trimming cut 6 bases from V and 7 bases from J; bases unmatched to any gene: 7. The V gene's germline CDR1 is LNHDA and CDR2 SQIVND (reference sequence). The method was immunoSEQ multiplex PCR; TCRdb's version includes in-frame clones alone and lacks a portion of them. The profile covers about 220,000 clones, with roughly 82% appearing a single time and more than 9% taken by the ten largest. The receptor comes from a man aged 45-60 years with active or convalescent COVID-19. The J gene is TRBJ1-1, the V gene TRBV19; TRBD1 aligns across 8 bases. Material for sequencing was peripheral blood. The CDR3 DNA reads as TGTGCCAGTAGGGACAGGGAAGAGGATGAAGCTTTCTTT. Amino acids: CASRDREEDEAFF. The full variable domain, with the rest looked up from reference TRBV19 and TRBJ1-1, is DGGITQSPKYLFRKEGQNVTLSCEQNLNHDAMYWYRQDPGQGLRLIYYSQIVNDFQKGDIAEGYSVSREKKESFPLTVTSAQKNPTAFYLCASRDREEDEAFFGQGTRLTVV.